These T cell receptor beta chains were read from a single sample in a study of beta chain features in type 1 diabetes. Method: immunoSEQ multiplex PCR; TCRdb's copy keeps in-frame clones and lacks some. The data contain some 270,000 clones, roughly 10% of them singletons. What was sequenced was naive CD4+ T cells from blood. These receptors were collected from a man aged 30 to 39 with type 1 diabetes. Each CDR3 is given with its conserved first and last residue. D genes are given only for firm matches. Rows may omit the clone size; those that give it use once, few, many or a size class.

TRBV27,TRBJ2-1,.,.,TGTGCCAGCATGACAGGCTACAATGAGCAGTTCTTC,CASMTGYNEQFF
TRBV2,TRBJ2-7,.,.,TGTGCCAGCAGCCGGGACAACTACGAGCAGTACTTC,CASSRDNYEQYF
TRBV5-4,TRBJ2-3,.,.,TGTGCCAGCAGCTACCAGGGCGCAGATACGCAGTATTTT,CASSYQGADTQYF
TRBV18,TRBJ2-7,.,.,TGTGCCAGCTCACCACCGGGGCAGGGTGAGAACGAGCAGTACTTC,CASSPPGQGENEQYF
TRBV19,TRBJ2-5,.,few,TGTGCCAGTAGTGGCAACAGGGGAGGAGGCCAAGAGACCCAGTACTTC,CASSGNRGGGQETQYF
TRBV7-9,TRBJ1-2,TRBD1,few,TGTGCCAGCGGGCAGGGGACAGCTAACTATGGCTACACCTTC,CASGQGTANYGYTF
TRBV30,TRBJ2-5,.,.,TGTGCTTCCCGAATGGGGGCAGAGACCCAGTACTTC,CASRMGAETQYF
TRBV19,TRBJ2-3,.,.,TGTGCCAGTAGTATTTCGGGACACCTCCCTACGCAGTATTTT,CASSISGHLPTQYF
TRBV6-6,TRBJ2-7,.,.,TGTGCCAGCAGTTACGTCGGAGGGCAGCACGAGCAGTACTTC,CASSYVGGQHEQYF
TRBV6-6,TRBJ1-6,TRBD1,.,TGTGCCAGCAGTCTGCAGACACAGGGGGAACCCCTCCACTTT,CASSLQTQGEPLHF
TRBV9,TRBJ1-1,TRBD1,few,TGTGCCAGCAGCGTGACAGGGGCGAACACTGAAGCTTTCTTT,CASSVTGANTEAFF
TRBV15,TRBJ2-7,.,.,TGTGCCACCAGCAGAGATCAGGCCAGCTACGAGCAGTACTTC,CATSRDQASYEQYF
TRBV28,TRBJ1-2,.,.,TGTGCCAGCAGCAGCGGACCCCGATGGTATGGCTACACCTTC,CASSSGPRWYGYTF
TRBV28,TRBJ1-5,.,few,TGTGCCAGCAGTGTCCGTCTTCAGCCCCAGCATTTT,CASSVRLQPQHF
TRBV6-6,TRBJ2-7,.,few,TGTGCCAGCAGTTACTCCAGGACTGGACCGGGGGAGCAGTACTTC,CASSYSRTGPGEQYF
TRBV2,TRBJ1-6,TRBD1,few,TGTGCCAGCAGGCCGGGACAGGGATTGACTTCACCCCTCCACTTT,CASRPGQGLTSPLHF
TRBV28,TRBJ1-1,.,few,TGTGCCAGCAGTTCGCCCGGGAGGCCTATGAACACTGAAGCTTTCTTT,CASSSPGRPMNTEAFF
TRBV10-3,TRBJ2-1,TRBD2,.,TGTGCCATCAAGGGACTAGCGGCCCAGAGTGAGCAGTTCTTC,CAIKGLAAQSEQFF
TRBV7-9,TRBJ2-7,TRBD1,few,TGTGCCAGCAGCTTTAACAGGGGGCCCTACGAGCAGTACTTC,CASSFNRGPYEQYF
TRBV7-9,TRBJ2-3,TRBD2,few,TGTGCCAGCAGCTTAGAACTAGCGGGAGGCACAGATACGCAGTATTTT,CASSLELAGGTDTQYF
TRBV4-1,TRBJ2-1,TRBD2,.,TGCGCCAGCAGCCAAGTTACCGCGGGACTAGTACGCAATGAGCAGTTCTTC,CASSQVTAGLVRNEQFF
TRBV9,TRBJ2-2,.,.,TGTGCCAGCAGCGTTGAGTGGAGCACCGGGGAGCTGTTTTTT,CASSVEWSTGELFF
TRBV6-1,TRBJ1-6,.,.,TGTGCCGGAGCGGCAAGGGAGCGGAATGATTCACCCCTCCACTTT,CAGAARERNDSPLHF
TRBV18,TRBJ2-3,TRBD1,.,TGTGCCAGCGCGGGACAGGGTGGAGGTGATACGCAGTATTTT,CASAGQGGGDTQYF